A selection of T cell receptor beta chains follows, all from one sample in a study of blood T cells in healthy people across ages. One entry per CDR3 protein results from TCRdb running MiXCR on the 5' RACE reads. This sample yields about a million distinct CDR3 sequences, of which just over 50% are seen a single time; over 20% belongs to the top ten. Sequenced input: blood. The receptors shown here come from a woman aged 55-75 years in good health. Each CDR3 is given with its conserved first and last residue. Fields, in order: clone size, J gene, V gene, CDR3 length, D gene, CDR3 protein, CDR3 DNA. A D gene is named only where the DNA matches it firmly. Clone size is shown for a subset of rows, as once, few, many or a class of expanded clone.

>NA|TRBJ2-7|TRBV20-1|14|NA
CSASIDSSSYEQYF
TGCAGTGCTAGCATTGACTCGAGCTCCTACGAGCAGTACTTC
>NA|TRBJ2-4|TRBV27|16|NA
CASSFEGFLAKNIQYF
TGTGCCAGCAGTTTCGAAGGCTTTCTAGCCAAAAACATTCAGTACTTC
>few|TRBJ2-1|TRBV7-2|17|NA
CASSLAGQLSSYNEQFF
TGTGCCAGCAGCTTAGCTGGACAGCTAAGCTCCTACAATGAGCAGTTCTTC
>NA|TRBJ2-5|TRBV19|15|TRBD2
CASSPRRGGSETQYF
TGTGCCAGTAGTCCCCGGAGGGGAGGGTCGGAGACCCAGTACTTC
>NA|TRBJ1-6|TRBV7-9|15|TRBD1
CASSSRQGVNSPLHF
TGTGCCAGCAGCTCCCGACAGGGGGTGAATTCACCCCTCCACTTT
>NA|TRBJ2-5|TRBV5-6|13|NA
CASSLEFGETQYF
TGTGCCAGCAGCTTGGAGTTCGGGGAGACCCAGTACTTC
>few|TRBJ1-1|TRBV28|14|NA
CASSAGRLNTEAFF
TGTGCCAGCAGTGCCGGCAGGTTGAACACTGAAGCTTTCTTT
>NA|TRBJ2-2|TRBV6-6|17|TRBD2
CASSYSTSGRDTGELFF
TGTGCCAGCAGTTACTCGACTAGCGGGAGAGACACCGGGGAGCTGTTTTTT
>NA|TRBJ1-2|TRBV28|15|TRBD1
CASLFHGTGGSGYTF
TGTGCCAGCCTTTTTCACGGGACAGGGGGCTCTGGCTACACCTTC
>NA|TRBJ2-1|TRBV6-2/TRBV6-3|13|TRBD2
CASSRTSRDEQFF
TGTGCCAGCAGTCGGACTAGCCGAGATGAGCAGTTCTTC
>NA|TRBJ2-3|TRBV7-9|15|TRBD2
CASSFGGRWPDTQYF
TGTGCCAGCAGCTTCGGCGGGAGGTGGCCAGATACGCAGTATTTT
>NA|TRBJ2-5|TRBV24-1|14|NA
CATSDAGWAGTQYF
TGTGCCACCAGTGATGCGGGATGGGCCGGGACCCAGTACTTC
>few|TRBJ2-5|TRBV6-5|14|TRBD2
CASTRSGGQETQYF
TGTGCCAGCACCAGATCGGGAGGCCAAGAGACCCAGTACTTC
>NA|TRBJ2-7|TRBV11-1|15|TRBD1
CASSLEGGETYEQYF
TGTGCCAGCAGCTTGGAAGGGGGCGAAACCTACGAGCAGTACTTC
>NA|TRBJ2-1|TRBV5-1|13|NA
CASSPDSSNEQFF
TGCGCCAGCAGCCCGGACTCCAGCAATGAGCAGTTCTTC
>NA|TRBJ2-5|TRBV7-9|14|TRBD1
CASSPPTGTETQYF
TGTGCCAGCAGCCCACCGACAGGGACCGAGACCCAGTACTTC
>once|TRBJ1-5|TRBV29-1|13|NA
CSVVVSDHQPQHF
TGCAGCGTTGTGGTATCGGACCATCAGCCCCAGCATTTT
>NA|TRBJ2-7|TRBV5-1|11|NA
CASTFSDEQYF
TGCGCCAGCACTTTCTCTGACGAGCAGTACTTC
>few|TRBJ2-3|TRBV7-9|15|TRBD2
CASSKTSGRLDTQYF
TGTGCCAGCAGCAAGACTAGCGGGAGGTTGGATACGCAGTATTTT
>few|TRBJ2-5|TRBV9|14|TRBD1
CASSVGQGRETQYF
TGTGCCAGCAGCGTAGGACAGGGTAGGGAGACCCAGTACTTC
>NA|TRBJ1-3|TRBV7-2|16|NA
CASSPQGLLSGNTIYF
TGTGCCAGCAGCCCCCAGGGACTGCTCTCTGGAAACACCATATATTTT
>NA|TRBJ2-5|TRBV20-1|14|TRBD2
CSGSLAGGGKTQYF
TGCAGTGGGTCACTAGCGGGAGGAGGCAAGACCCAGTACTTC
>NA|TRBJ2-3|TRBV7-2|15|TRBD2
CAGRRLAGYTDTQYF
TGTGCCGGCAGAAGACTAGCGGGATACACAGATACGCAGTATTTT
>NA|TRBJ2-5|TRBV29-1|12|NA
CSVKQGGETQYF
TGCAGCGTGAAACAGGGTGGGGAGACCCAGTACTTC
>NA|TRBJ2-3|TRBV28|16|NA
CASSSPAGISGDTQYF
TGTGCCAGCAGTTCTCCGGCCGGGATTAGCGGAGATACGCAGTATTTT
>few|TRBJ2-2|TRBV28|13|TRBD1
CASRNRGTGELFF
TGTGCCAGCAGAAACAGGGGCACCGGGGAGCTGTTTTTT